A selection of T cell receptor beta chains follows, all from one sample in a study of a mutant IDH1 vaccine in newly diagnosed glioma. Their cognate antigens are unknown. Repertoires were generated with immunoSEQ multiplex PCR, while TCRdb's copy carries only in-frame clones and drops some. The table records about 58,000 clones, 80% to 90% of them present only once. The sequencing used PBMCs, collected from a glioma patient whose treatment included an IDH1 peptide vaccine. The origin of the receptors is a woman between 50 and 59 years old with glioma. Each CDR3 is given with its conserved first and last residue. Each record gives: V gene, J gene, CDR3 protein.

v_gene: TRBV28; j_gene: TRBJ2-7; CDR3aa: CASSSQGWGQGTTTYEQYF
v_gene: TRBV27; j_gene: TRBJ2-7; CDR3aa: CASGGLGVRRPSYEQYF
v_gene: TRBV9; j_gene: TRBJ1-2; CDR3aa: CASSSNYGYTF
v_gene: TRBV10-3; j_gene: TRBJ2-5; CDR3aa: CAISDDVGQETQYF
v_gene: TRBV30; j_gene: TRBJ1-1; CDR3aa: CAWTPRTPNTEAFF
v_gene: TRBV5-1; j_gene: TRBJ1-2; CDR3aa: CASSHILGTPSYYGYTF
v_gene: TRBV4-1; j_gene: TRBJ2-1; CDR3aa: CASSQGDRTFYNEQFF
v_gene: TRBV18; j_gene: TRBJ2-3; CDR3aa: CASSRRTSGDGDTQYF
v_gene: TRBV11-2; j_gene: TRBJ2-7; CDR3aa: CASSRDRHGEQYF
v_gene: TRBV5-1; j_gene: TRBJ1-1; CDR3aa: CASSFGRADERNTEAFF
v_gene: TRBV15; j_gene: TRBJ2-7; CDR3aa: CATSRGEGREYF
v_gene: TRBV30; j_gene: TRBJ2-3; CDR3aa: CAWSVELAGGTDTQYF
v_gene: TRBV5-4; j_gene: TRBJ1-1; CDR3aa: CASSLVGGGSGTEAFF
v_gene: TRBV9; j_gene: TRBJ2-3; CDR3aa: CASSPQKGSVGQYF
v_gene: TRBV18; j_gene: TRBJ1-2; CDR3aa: CASSATDNYGYTF
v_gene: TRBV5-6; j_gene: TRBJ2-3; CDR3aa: CASSLAGGPITDTQYF
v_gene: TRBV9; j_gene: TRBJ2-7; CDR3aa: CASSPQGDEQYF
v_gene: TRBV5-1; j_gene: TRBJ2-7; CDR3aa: CASSLSYGGYEQYF
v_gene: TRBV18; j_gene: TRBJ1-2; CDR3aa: CASSPQGNGYTF
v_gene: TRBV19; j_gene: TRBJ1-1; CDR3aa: CASSRWEHAGTEAFF
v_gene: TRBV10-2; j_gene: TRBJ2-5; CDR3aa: CASGKWGLQETQYF
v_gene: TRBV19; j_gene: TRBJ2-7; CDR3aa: CASSIDASYEQYF
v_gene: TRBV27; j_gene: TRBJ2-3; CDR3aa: CASSLGVTDTQYF
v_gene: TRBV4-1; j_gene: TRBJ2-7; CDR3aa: CASSLGADRATYEQYF
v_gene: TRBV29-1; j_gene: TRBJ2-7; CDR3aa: CSVLTSYEQYF
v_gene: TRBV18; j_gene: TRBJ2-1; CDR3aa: CASSPRTSGYNEQFF
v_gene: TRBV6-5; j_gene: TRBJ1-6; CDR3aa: CASTFDRGNSPLHF
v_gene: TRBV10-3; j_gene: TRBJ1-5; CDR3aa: CVNHLGVNYQPQHF
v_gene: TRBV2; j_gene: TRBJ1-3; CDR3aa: CASRDRVGGNTIYF
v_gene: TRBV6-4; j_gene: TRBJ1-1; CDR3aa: CASSATPEGTEAFF
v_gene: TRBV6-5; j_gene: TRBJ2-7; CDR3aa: CASRRGLTSYEQYF
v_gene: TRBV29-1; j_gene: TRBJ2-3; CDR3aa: CSVGKGIGTDTQYF
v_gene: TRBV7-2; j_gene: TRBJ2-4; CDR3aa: CASSHDAQKHIQYF
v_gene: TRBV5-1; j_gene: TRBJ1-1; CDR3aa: CASSLGDHPEAFF
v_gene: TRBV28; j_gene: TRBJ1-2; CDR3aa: CASSLGDRDYYGYTF
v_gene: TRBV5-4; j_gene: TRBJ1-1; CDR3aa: CASSPGTGSATEAFF
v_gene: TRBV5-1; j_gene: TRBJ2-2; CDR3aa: CASSLSTRVAGELFF
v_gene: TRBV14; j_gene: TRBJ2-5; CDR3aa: CASSQGLWYQETQYF
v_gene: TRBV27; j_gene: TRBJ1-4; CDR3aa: CASSPRDRVVEKLFF
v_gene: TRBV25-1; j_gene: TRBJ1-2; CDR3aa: CASSDRGYGYTF
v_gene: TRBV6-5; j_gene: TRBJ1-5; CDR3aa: CASRQGGNQPQHF
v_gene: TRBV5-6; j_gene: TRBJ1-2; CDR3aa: CASSFGRVGYGYTF
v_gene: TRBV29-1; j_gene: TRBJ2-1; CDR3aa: CSVVGGNEQFF
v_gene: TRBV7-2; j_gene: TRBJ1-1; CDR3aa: CASSGRDWNTEAFF
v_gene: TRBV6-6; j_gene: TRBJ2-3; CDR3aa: CASTRQRLNWDTQYF
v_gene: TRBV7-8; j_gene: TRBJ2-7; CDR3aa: CASSLKTGGAHEQYF
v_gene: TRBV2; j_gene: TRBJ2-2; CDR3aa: CASSYSGGGRDTGELFF
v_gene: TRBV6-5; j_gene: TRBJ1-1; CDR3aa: CASSYSIGGTEAFF
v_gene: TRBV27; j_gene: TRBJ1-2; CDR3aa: CASTRSRSTGLGSYTF
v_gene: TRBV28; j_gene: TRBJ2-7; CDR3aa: CASSLSGYEQYF
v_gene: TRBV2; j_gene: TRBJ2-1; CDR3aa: CASTRDRLGSSYNEQFF
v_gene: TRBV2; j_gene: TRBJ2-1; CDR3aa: CASRDRGPGEQFF
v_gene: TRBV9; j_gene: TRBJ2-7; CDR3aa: CASSVADRGTEQYF